These 19 T cell receptor beta chains were sequenced from one sample in a study of blood T cell repertoires in COVID-19. Assay used: immunoSEQ multiplex PCR; TCRdb lists only in-frame clones, some missing. Among under 350,000 clones listed, approximately 83% were seen once. Material: PBMCs or T cells enriched from blood (not recorded which). The receptors derive from a woman aged 40 to 50 with acute COVID-19.

This rearrangement joins TRBV27 to TRBJ2-1; TRBD2 matches 11 bases. The CDR3 covers 16 residues. CDR1 is MNHEY and CDR2 is SMNVEV in the germline V gene (reference sequence). J was trimmed by 7 bases and V by 7 bases; bases with no gene match: 12. The CDR3 here is CASTLLGTSGANEQFF. The CDR3 DNA reads TGTGCCAGCACCCTTTTGGGGACTAGCGGTGCGAATGAGCAGTTCTTC.

This rearrangement joins TRBV6-2 or TRBV6-3 to TRBJ2-3, with a tentative D call TRBD1 (6 bases). In germline, CDR1 is MNHEY, CDR2 SVGEGT. The V gene lost 5 bases and the J gene lost 7 bases, with 25 bases spanning the gap. This CDR3 has 17 amino acids. The CDR3 coding sequence is TGTGCCAGCAGTAGGCCAAACAGGGCGTGGACCTACTATACGCAGTATTTT. This gives the protein CASSRPNRAWTYYTQYF.

V gene TRBV5-1 combines with J gene TRBJ1-2; D ambiguous. Germline-derived CDR1 and CDR2 are SGHRS and YFSETQ. The CDR3 runs 13 residues. V lost 6 bases, J lost 8 bases, and 17 bases lay in between. CDR3 in amino acids: CASTTGMPGGYTF. CDR3 bases: TGCGCCAGCACCACCGGGATGCCGGGAGGCTACACCTTC. The whole variable domain, filled in from reference TRBV5-1 and TRBJ1-2, reads KAGVTQTPRYLIKTRGQQVTLSCSPISGHRSVSWYQQTPGQGLQFLFEYFSETQRNKGNFPGRFSGRQFSNSRSEMNVSTLELGDSALYLCASTTGMPGGYTFGSGTRLTVV.

The rearrangement joins TRBV28 to TRBJ2-4; D possibly corresponds to TRBD1 (6 bases). Germline values: CDR1 MDHEN, CDR2 SYDVKM. The CDR3 sequence is 18 residues long. Trimming pared 5 bases from V and 0 bases from J, leaving 20 bases between. The CDR3 DNA is TGTGCCAGCAGTCCCCTCGGGACAACAGTTCTAGCCAAAAACATTCAGTACTTC. It yields the protein CASSPLGTTVLAKNIQYF.

The table lists this clone with a count of one. The chain is built from TRBV7-2 and TRBJ1-1; D is perhaps TRBD1 (5 bases). CDR1 SGHTA and CDR2 FQGNSA come from the germline V gene. V was trimmed by 1 base and J by 6 bases, leaving 12 bases between them. The CDR3 has 14 amino acids. The CDR3 reads CASSLGGGDPEAFF. CDR3 nucleotide sequence: TGTGCCAGCAGCTTAGGGGGCGGGGACCCTGAAGCTTTCTTT.

The J gene is TRBJ2-3, the V gene TRBV5-1; tentative D call: TRBD1 (5 bases). The CDR3 has 14 residues. With 0 bases removed from V and 0 bases from J, the gap between germline ends came to 5 bases. Germline V CDR1 and CDR2: SGHRS, YFSETQ. The CDR3 DNA follows: TGCGCCAGCAGCTTGGACAGGAGCACAGATACGCAGTATTTT. Protein: CASSLDRSTDTQYF.

The chain links TRBV5-1 to TRBJ1-2; a weak D match, TRBD1 (5 bases). The CDR3 length is 14 residues. Germline CDR1 reads SGHRS; CDR2 reads YFSETQ. The V end lost 0 bases, the J end lost 4 bases, and 10 bases lay between the germline ends. The CDR3 region has the DNA TGCGCCAGCAGCTTGGGGGGCGCGTCCTATGGCTACACCTTC. This translates into CASSLGGASYGYTF.

The rearrangement uses TRBV6-2 or TRBV6-3 and TRBJ1-1, with no clear D. The length of the CDR3 is 14 residues. V gave up 2 bases and J gave up 4 bases, with 11 bases separating them. The germline V gene has CDR1 MNHEY and CDR2 SVGEGT. The chain's CDR3 is CASSYTGGVTEAFF. As DNA, the CDR3 is TGTGCCAGCAGTTACACCGGTGGAGTCACTGAAGCTTTCTTT.

The V call is TRBV7-2, the J call TRBJ1-4, with TRBD1 matching 8 bases. The germline V gene encodes CDR1 SGHTA and CDR2 FQGNSA. The CDR3 has 15 residues. The junction had 9 bases not matched to a gene; V was cut back by 5 bases and J by 7 bases. This CDR3 is CASSRATGGGEKLFF. As DNA, the CDR3 is TGTGCCAGCAGCCGGGCTACAGGGGGAGGTGAAAAACTGTTTTTT.

This clone was recorded a few times. This rearrangement joins TRBV7-2 to TRBJ1-4, with a tentative D call TRBD1 (5 bases). Trimming took 4 bases from V and 7 from J, leaving 13 bases between them. The V gene's germline CDR1 is SGHTA and CDR2 FQGNSA. The CDR3 runs 14 residues. The CDR3 bases are TGTGCCAGCAGCTACCGGGGGGACGGTGAAAAACTGTTTTTT. It codes for CASSYRGDGEKLFF.

The chain carries TRBV7-9 and TRBJ2-2; no clear D gene. The CDR3 length is 17 residues. The V end lost 5 bases, the J end lost 1 base, and 17 bases lay between the germline ends. Germline values: CDR1 SEHNR, CDR2 FQNEAQ (reference sequence). CDR3 residues: CASSHIVSPGNTGELFF. The CDR3 DNA is TGTGCCAGCAGCCACATAGTGTCCCCAGGGAACACCGGGGAGCTGTTTTTT.

The V and J genes are TRBV10-3 and TRBJ2-1; D might be TRBD1 (6 bases). Germline loops: CDR1 ENHRY, CDR2 SYGVKD. CDR3 length: 15 amino acids. Trimming removed 2 bases from V and 0 bases from J, with 8 bases in between. The CDR3 region is CAISEGQSSYNEQFF. CDR3 coding DNA: TGTGCCATCAGTGAGGGACAGAGCTCCTACAATGAGCAGTTCTTC.

The chain links TRBV19 to TRBJ2-2; 8 bases align to TRBD1. The trim removed 4 bases at V and 5 bases at J, leaving 3 bases unmatched. Looked up from germline, CDR1 is LNHDA and CDR2 is SQIVND (reference sequence). The CDR3 totals 14 residues. CDR3 region: CASSSTGGTGELFF. The CDR3 DNA reads TGTGCCAGTAGTAGTACAGGGGGGACCGGGGAGCTGTTTTTT.

This chain joins TRBV7-9 and TRBJ1-4; D is unresolved. The V gene lost 1 base and the J gene lost 3 bases, with 6 bases spanning the gap. The CDR3 spans 14 residues. Looked up from germline, CDR1 is SEHNR and CDR2 is FQNEAQ (reference sequence). CDR3 nucleotide sequence: TGTGCCAGCAGCTTAGGGGGAGCTAATGAAAAACTGTTTTTT. It specifies CASSLGGANEKLFF.

This clone has only a few counts. This rearrangement joins TRBV5-4 to TRBJ2-2; D perhaps matches TRBD2 (5 bases). The ends were cut back, 2 bases at V and 6 bases at J, with 17 bases in the middle. The CDR3 is made up of 16 amino acids. Germline V gives CDR1 SGHNT, CDR2 YYREEE (reference sequence). CDR3 sequence: CASSFKAGMVSGELFF. The DNA of the CDR3 is TGTGCCAGCAGCTTTAAGGCCGGGATGGTGTCCGGGGAGCTGTTTTTT.

V usage is TRBV12-5 and J usage is TRBJ2-2, with TRBD2 as a possible D gene (6 bases). Germline V gene sequence: CDR1 LGHNT, CDR2 FRNRAP. This CDR3 region has 14 residues. The V end lost 6 bases, the J end lost 6 bases, and 14 bases lay between the germline ends. Here the CDR3 reads CASGGGMGAGELFF. DNA of the CDR3: TGTGCTAGTGGCGGAGGGATGGGCGCCGGGGAGCTGTTTTTT.

The rearrangement uses TRBV24-1 and TRBJ2-7; D perhaps matches TRBD2 (5 bases). CDR3 length: 14 amino acids. V lost 3 bases, J lost 3 bases, and 11 bases lay in between. Germline V gene data show CDR1 as KGHDR and CDR2 as SFDVKD. CDR3 DNA sequence: TGTGCCACCAGTGATCCCGGCCGGGACTACGAGCAGTACTTC. This codes for CATSDPGRDYEQYF.

This chain links TRBV27 with TRBJ2-2, with D possibly TRBD2 on 6 matching bases. Germline assignment: CDR1 MNHEY and CDR2 SMNVEV (reference sequence). The CDR3 is 17 residues long. V gave up 6 bases and J gave up 3 bases, with 20 bases separating them. The CDR3 loop reads CASSRSTGTSYTGELFF. CDR3 nucleotides: TGTGCCAGCAGCAGATCAACCGGGACTTCTTACACCGGGGAGCTGTTTTTT.

Of note for this clone: Within the sample, other DNA sequences also encode this same CDR3. This sequence joins TRBV19 and TRBJ1-2; 10 bases line up with TRBD1. The trim removed 6 bases at V and 3 bases at J, leaving 4 bases unmatched. The CDR3 covers 14 residues. From germline, CDR1 is LNHDA and CDR2 SQIVND (reference sequence). The CDR3 DNA reads as TGTGCCAGTAGACCGGGACAGGGGTACTATGGCTACACCTTC. It specifies CASRPGQGYYGYTF.